A single sample is the source of the 9 T cell receptor beta chains below, sequenced in a study of a mutant IDH1 vaccine in newly diagnosed glioma. Time point reported: week 47, end of study. All doses held 300 ug of mutant IDH1 20-mer peptide, with topical imiquimod. Which antigens these TCRs recognize remains unknown. Assay used: immunoSEQ multiplex PCR; TCRdb lists only in-frame clones, some missing. The profile covers tens of thousands of clones, with about four fifths appearing a single time and roughly 4.3% taken by the ten largest. Material: PBMCs, obtained from a glioma patient whose treatment included an IDH1 peptide vaccine. The receptors derive from a woman aged 25 to 39 with glioma. Some clones in this sample may be carry-over from other donors' samples.

The chain's CDR3 is CASSPLGQGASNEKLFF. Written as DNA, the CDR3 is TGCGCCAGCAGCCCCCTTGGACAGGGGGCCAGTAATGAAAAACTGTTTTTT. The rearrangement joins TRBV4-1 to TRBJ1-4, with TRBD1 matching over 11 bases. The CDR3 length is 17 residues. After removal of 4 bases from V and 4 bases from J, the junction contained 8 bases not matched to a gene. From germline, CDR1 is MGHRA and CDR2 YSYEKL.

This chain joins TRBV18 and TRBJ2-7; no firm D call. The germline V gene has CDR1 KGHSH and CDR2 LQKENI. Trimming cost V 2 bases and J 1 base, with 9 bases left between them. This CDR3 is 14 amino acids long. The DNA of the CDR3 is TGTGCCAGCTCACCATCACGTGTATCCTACGAGCAGTACTTC. The encoded protein is CASSPSRVSYEQYF.

The sample holds one count of this clone. The chain recombines TRBV7-9 with TRBJ1-3; no definite D call. This CDR3 has 17 residues. The germline V and J ends were trimmed by 3 bases and 4 bases, with 19 bases remaining between them. The germline CDR1 and CDR2 sequences are SEHNR and FQNEAQ (reference sequence). The CDR3 DNA reads TGTGCCAGCAGCTTGTATACCTCCGGGGAGAGGGGAAACACCATATATTTT. This gives the protein CASSLYTSGERGNTIYF.

The V and J genes are TRBV5-5 and TRBJ1-1; D is unclear. The length of the CDR3 is 13 residues. CDR1 and CDR2 from the germline V gene are SGHKS and YYEKEE (reference sequence). V lost 4 bases and J 1 base, leaving 8 bases between the germline ends. The CDR3 loop is CASSPLWNTEAFF. In DNA, the CDR3 is TGTGCCAGCAGCCCCCTTTGGAACACTGAAGCTTTCTTT.

The chain uses TRBV27 and TRBJ2-6; possible D gene TRBD2, 6 bases. This CDR3 is built from 16 residues. CDR1 MNHEY and CDR2 SMNVEV come from the germline V gene (reference sequence). V lost 10 bases, J lost 0 bases, and 16 bases lay in between. The CDR3 DNA is TGTGCCAACAACCTCCCGGGGGTCTCTGGGGCCAACGTCCTGACTTTC. Translating it yields CANNLPGVSGANVLTF. Full variable domain (missing parts from reference TRBV27 and TRBJ2-6): EAQVTQNPRYLITVTGKKLTVTCSQNMNHEYMSWYRQDPGLGLRQIYYSMNVEVTDKGDVPEGYKVSRKEKRNFPLILESPSPNQTSLYFCANNLPGVSGANVLTFGAGSRLTVL.

The genes are TRBV27 and TRBJ2-6, with D possibly being TRBD1 (7 bases). The CDR3 runs 19 residues. Trimming cost V 2 bases and J 0 bases, with 17 bases left between them. Germline CDR1 reads MNHEY; CDR2 reads SMNVEV (reference sequence). The CDR3 nucleotides read TGTGCCAGCAGTTTAATGGGAGACAGGGACTTCTCTGGGGCCAACGTCCTGACTTTC. It encodes CASSLMGDRDFSGANVLTF.

V is TRBV10-2 and J is TRBJ2-7; unclear D gene. The V and J ends lost 4 bases and 7 bases respectively, with 17 bases between them. CDR3 length equals 14 residues. CDR1 WSHSY and CDR2 SAAADI come from the germline V gene. CDR3 sequence: CASSVTSTAREQYF. In DNA form, the CDR3 reads TGCGCCAGCAGTGTGACCTCCACCGCGCGAGAGCAGTACTTC.

The chain employs TRBV2 and TRBJ2-3, with a weak D call TRBD2 (5 bases). Germline values: CDR1 SNHLY, CDR2 FYNNEI. Trimming took 4 bases from V and 0 from J, leaving 11 bases between them. The CDR3 sequence is 15 residues long. The CDR3 nucleotides read TGTGCCAGCAGTGGAGGAGCGGTTAGCACAGATACGCAGTATTTT. Protein: CASSGGAVSTDTQYF.

This sequence joins TRBV28 and TRBJ1-1; D is uncertain. Germline values: CDR1 MDHEN, CDR2 SYDVKM. CDR3 size: 12 residues. Trimming pared 3 bases from V and 4 bases from J, leaving 6 bases between. The CDR3 bases are TGTGCCAGCAGTTTCGGACGCACTGAAGCTTTCTTT. It translates to CASSFGRTEAFF.